The 11 T cell receptor beta chains in this list originate from one sample, sequenced in a study of blood T cell repertoires in COVID-19. Only in-frame clones appear in the TCRdb table, and some are missing; sequencing was by immunoSEQ multiplex PCR. The sample includes 250,000 to 300,000 clones, 88% of them seen just once. Sequenced sample: peripheral blood. These receptors came from a woman in her thirties with COVID-19, enrolled during active disease.

Written as DNA, the CDR3 is TGTGCCACCAGCAGAGGAGAGAGGGCAGGCTATAGCAATCAGCCCCAGCATTTT. This sequence encodes CATSRGERAGYSNQPQHF. This rearrangement joins TRBV15 to TRBJ1-5; D not certain. Germline lookup yields CDR1 LNHNV and CDR2 YYDKDF (reference sequence). This CDR3 region has 18 residues. Trimming shortened V by 1 base and J by 0 bases, and 16 bases separated the two germline ends.

V gene TRBV10-3 combines with J gene TRBJ2-6, with 8 bases aligning to TRBD1. The V gene end was trimmed by 5 bases and the J gene end by 0 bases; junction bases not matched to a gene: 3. The CDR3 consists of 16 residues. CDR1 ENHRY and CDR2 SYGVKD come from the germline V gene. DNA for the CDR3: TGTGCCATCAGTCGGGACAGGATCTCTGGGGCCAACGTCCTGACTTTC. It codes for CAISRDRISGANVLTF.

The chain joins TRBV6-5 to TRBJ2-7, with D possibly matching TRBD2 (6 bases). The CDR3 length is 14 residues. CDR1 is MNHEY, CDR2 SVGAGI, per germline. V was cut by 5 bases and J by 3 bases, with 14 bases left in between. The CDR3 reads CASSPGPGVYEQYF. DNA for the CDR3: TGTGCCAGCAGTCCCGGGCCGGGGGTCTACGAGCAGTACTTC.

The rearrangement links TRBV3-1 (or the pseudogene TRBV3-2) to TRBJ2-2, with D possibly TRBD2 on 5 matching bases. The CDR3 covers 17 residues. Trimming removed 3 bases at V and 5 bases at J, with 19 bases between. Germline V gene lookup returns CDR1 LGHDT and CDR2 YNNKEL (reference sequence). The CDR3 reads CASSHIGHGIVTGELFF. CDR3 coding DNA: TGTGCCAGCAGCCACATTGGGCACGGGATTGTGACCGGGGAGCTGTTTTTT.

The gene calls are TRBV4-1 and TRBJ2-7, with D hard to call. This CDR3 comprises 12 residues. The V gene's germline CDR1 is MGHRA and CDR2 YSYEKL. V lost 2 bases, J lost 4 bases, and 6 bases lay in between. The CDR3 DNA is TGCGCCAGCAGCCAATCAGGTTACGAGCAGTACTTC. Protein: CASSQSGYEQYF.

J is TRBJ2-7 and V is TRBV11-2, with 9 bases fitting TRBD1. Germline loops: CDR1 SGHAT, CDR2 FQNNGV. Unmatched junction bases numbered 11, after V lost 5 bases and J lost 9 bases. The CDR3 spans 14 residues. The DNA for the CDR3 is TGTGCCAGCAGCCTCGGGACAGGGATAAACAGGCAGTACTTC. This translates into CASSLGTGINRQYF.

The chain carries TRBV6-5 and TRBJ1-1; the match to TRBD1 covers 7 bases. The CDR3 is 12 amino acids. CDR1 and CDR2 from the germline V gene are MNHEY and SVGAGI. The V segment lost 6 bases and the J segment 8 bases; nucleotides outside the gene matches: 6. CDR3 nucleotides: TGTGCCAGCAGCCCCGACAGGGCAGAAGCTTTCTTT. This encodes CASSPDRAEAFF.

The rearrangement links TRBV3-1 (or the pseudogene TRBV3-2) to TRBJ1-5; perhaps TRBD1 as D (5 bases). V lost 4 bases to trimming and J lost 4 bases, with 14 bases between them. This CDR3 contains 15 residues. Germline assignment: CDR1 LGHDT and CDR2 YNNKEL (reference sequence). The DNA for the CDR3 is TGTGCCAGCAGCCCTACCGGGGGGGAAAATCAGCCCCAGCATTTT. As protein: CASSPTGGENQPQHF.

This clone was seen only once. The genes are TRBV24-1 and TRBJ2-7; TRBD2 might be the D (5 bases). The CDR3 runs 13 residues. Germline values: CDR1 KGHDR, CDR2 SFDVKD. Trimming left V 3 bases short and J 6 bases short, with 11 bases between. The CDR3 DNA follows: TGTGCCACCAGTGATCCAACTAGTACCGAGCAGTACTTC. As protein: CATSDPTSTEQYF.

This chain joins TRBV4-1 and TRBJ1-3; D remains ambiguous. Trimming took 1 base from V and 9 from J, leaving 13 bases between them. Germline V gives CDR1 MGHRA, CDR2 YSYEKL. The CDR3 loop spans 14 amino acids. CDR3 sequence reads: CASSQGQALPTIYF. DNA for the CDR3: TGCGCCAGCAGCCAAGGACAAGCCTTACCCACCATATATTTT.

This chain joins TRBV12-3 or TRBV12-4 and TRBJ2-5; 10 bases align to TRBD2. V shed 7 bases and J 4 bases; nucleotides not matched to a gene: 0. The CDR3 covers 12 residues. CDR3 loop: CASTSGRETQYF. The CDR3 nucleotides are TGTGCCAGCACTAGCGGGAGAGAGACCCAGTACTTC.